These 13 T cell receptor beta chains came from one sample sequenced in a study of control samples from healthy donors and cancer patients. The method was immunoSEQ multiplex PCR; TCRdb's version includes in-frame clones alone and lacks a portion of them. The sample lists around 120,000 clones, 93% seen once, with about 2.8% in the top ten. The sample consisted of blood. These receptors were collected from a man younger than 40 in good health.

CDR3 nucleotide sequence: TGTGCCAGTAGTATCCGACAGGGAAGAGCTTTCTTT. Translation: CASSIRQGRAFF. The chain uses TRBV19 and TRBJ1-1; 7 nucleotides align to TRBD1. The J segment lost 10 bases and the V segment lost 3 bases, leaving 5 bases of the junction unmatched. CDR1 LNHDA and CDR2 SQIVND come from the germline V gene (reference sequence). The CDR3 covers 12 residues.

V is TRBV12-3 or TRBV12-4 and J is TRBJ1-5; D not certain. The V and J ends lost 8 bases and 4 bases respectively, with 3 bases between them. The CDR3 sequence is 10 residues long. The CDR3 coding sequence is TGTGCCAGCGCGAATCAGCCCCAGCATTTT. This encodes CASANQPQHF.

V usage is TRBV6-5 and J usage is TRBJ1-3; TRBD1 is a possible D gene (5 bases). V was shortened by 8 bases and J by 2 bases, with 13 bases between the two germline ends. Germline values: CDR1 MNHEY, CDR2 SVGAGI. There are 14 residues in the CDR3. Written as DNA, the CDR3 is TGTGCCAGCCCGTCCGGGACCACTGGAAACACCATATATTTT. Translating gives CASPSGTTGNTIYF.

The CDR3 nucleotides are TGTGCCAGCAGCTTGTTTAGAGGGGTTGCCGGAAACACCATATATTTT. Encoded protein: CASSLFRGVAGNTIYF. This sequence joins TRBV5-6 and TRBJ1-3; D is possibly TRBD1 (5 bases). In germline, CDR1 is SGHDT, CDR2 YYEEEE. The CDR3 contains 16 residues. V lost 1 base, J lost 4 bases, and 15 bases lay in between.

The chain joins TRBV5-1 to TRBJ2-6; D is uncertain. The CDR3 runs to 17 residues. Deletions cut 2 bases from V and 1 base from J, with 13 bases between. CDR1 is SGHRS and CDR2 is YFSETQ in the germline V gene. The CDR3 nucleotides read TGCGCCAGCAGCTTTGTTGGCATAGAGTCTGGGGCCAACGTCCTGACTTTC. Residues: CASSFVGIESGANVLTF.

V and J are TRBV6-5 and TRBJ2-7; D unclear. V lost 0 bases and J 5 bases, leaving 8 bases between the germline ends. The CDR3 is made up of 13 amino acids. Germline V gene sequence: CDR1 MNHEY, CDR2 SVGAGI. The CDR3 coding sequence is TGTGCCAGCAGTTACTCTCTGGCGAACGAGCAGTACTTC. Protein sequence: CASSYSLANEQYF.

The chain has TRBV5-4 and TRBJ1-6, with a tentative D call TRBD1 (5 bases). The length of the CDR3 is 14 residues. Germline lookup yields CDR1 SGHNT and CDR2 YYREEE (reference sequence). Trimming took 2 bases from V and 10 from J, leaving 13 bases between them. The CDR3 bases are TGTGCCAGCAGCTTATCGGGGGAAGGCTCACCCCTCCACTTT. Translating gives CASSLSGEGSPLHF.

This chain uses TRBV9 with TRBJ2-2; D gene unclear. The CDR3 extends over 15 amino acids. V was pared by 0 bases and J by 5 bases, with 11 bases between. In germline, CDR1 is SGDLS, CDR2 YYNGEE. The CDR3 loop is CASSVATKGTGELFF. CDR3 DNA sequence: TGTGCCAGCAGCGTAGCTACGAAGGGAACCGGGGAGCTGTTTTTT.

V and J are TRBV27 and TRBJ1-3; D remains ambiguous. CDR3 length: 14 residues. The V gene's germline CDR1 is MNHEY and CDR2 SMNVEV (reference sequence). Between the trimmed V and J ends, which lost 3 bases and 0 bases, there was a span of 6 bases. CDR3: CASSLSASGNTIYF. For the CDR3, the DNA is TGTGCCAGCAGTTTGTCGGCCTCTGGAAACACCATATATTTT.

CDR3 sequence: CASSFNLRDLYGYTF. CDR3 nucleotide sequence: TGCGCCAGCAGCTTTAATCTGAGGGACCTCTATGGCTACACCTTC. The chain carries TRBV5-1 and TRBJ1-2; the D gene is possibly TRBD1 (5 bases). Trimming took 2 bases from V and 4 from J, leaving 15 bases between them. From germline, CDR1 is SGHRS and CDR2 YFSETQ. The CDR3 sequence is 15 residues long. The full variable domain, its missing parts supplied by reference TRBV5-1 and TRBJ1-2, is KAGVTQTPRYLIKTRGQQVTLSCSPISGHRSVSWYQQTPGQGLQFLFEYFSETQRNKGNFPGRFSGRQFSNSRSEMNVSTLELGDSALYLCASSFNLRDLYGYTFGSGTRLTVV.

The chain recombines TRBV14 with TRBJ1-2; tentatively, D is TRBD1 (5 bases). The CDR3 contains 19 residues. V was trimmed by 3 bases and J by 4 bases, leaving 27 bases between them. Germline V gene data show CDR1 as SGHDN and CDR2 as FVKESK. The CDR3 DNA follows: TGTGCCAGCAGCCAGGAGCCCTGGGGCGAGGGATTGGGCCTCTATGGCTACACCTTC. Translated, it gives CASSQEPWGEGLGLYGYTF.

CDR3 region: CASTGGGSYNEQFF. The CDR3 region has the DNA TGTGCCAGCACGGGGGGGGGCTCCTACAATGAGCAGTTCTTC. The V gene is TRBV6-5, the J gene TRBJ2-1, with 8 bases fitting TRBD2. V was clipped by 7 bases and J by 0 bases; unmatched bases: 2. CDR3 size: 14 residues. Per the germline V gene, CDR1 is MNHEY and CDR2 is SVGAGI.

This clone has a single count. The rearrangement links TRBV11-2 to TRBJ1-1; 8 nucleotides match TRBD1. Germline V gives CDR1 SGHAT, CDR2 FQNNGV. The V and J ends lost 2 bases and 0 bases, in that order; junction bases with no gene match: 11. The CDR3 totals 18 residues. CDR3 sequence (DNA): TGTGCCAGCAGCTTATCGATTGGGCAGGGGGCCATGAACACTGAAGCTTTCTTT. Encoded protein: CASSLSIGQGAMNTEAFF.